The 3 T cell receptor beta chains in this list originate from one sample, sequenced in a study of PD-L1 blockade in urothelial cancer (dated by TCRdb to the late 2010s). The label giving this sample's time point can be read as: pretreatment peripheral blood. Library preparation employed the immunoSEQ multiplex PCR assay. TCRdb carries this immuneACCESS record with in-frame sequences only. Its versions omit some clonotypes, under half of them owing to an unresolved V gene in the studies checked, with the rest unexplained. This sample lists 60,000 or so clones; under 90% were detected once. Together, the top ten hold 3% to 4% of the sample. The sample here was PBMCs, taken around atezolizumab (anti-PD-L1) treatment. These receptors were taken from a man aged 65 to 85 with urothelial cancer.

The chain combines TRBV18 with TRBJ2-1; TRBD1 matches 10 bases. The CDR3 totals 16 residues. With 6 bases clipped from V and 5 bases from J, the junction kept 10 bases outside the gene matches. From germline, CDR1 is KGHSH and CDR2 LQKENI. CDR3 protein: CASSPSGTGANNEQFF. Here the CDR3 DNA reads TGTGCCAGCTCTCCGAGCGGGACAGGGGCTAACAATGAGCAGTTCTTC.

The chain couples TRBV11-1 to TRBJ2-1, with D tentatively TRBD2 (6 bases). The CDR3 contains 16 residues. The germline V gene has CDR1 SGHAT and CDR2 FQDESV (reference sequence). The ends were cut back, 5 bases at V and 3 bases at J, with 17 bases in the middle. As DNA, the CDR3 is TGTGCCAGCAGCAATCCTCTAGCGCCTGACTACAATGAGCAGTTCTTC. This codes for CASSNPLAPDYNEQFF.

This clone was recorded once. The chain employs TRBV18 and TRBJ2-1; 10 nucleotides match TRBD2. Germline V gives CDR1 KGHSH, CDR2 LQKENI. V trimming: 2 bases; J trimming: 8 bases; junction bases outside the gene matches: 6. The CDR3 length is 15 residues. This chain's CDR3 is CASSPRSGRGDEQFF. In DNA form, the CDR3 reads TGTGCCAGCTCACCAAGAAGCGGGAGGGGGGATGAGCAGTTCTTC.